This T cell receptor (beta chain) was captured in a study of T-cell memory formation after mild COVID-19. CDR3 length: 16 residues. V lost 1 base and J lost 0; bases outside the gene matches: 7. Germline assignment: CDR1 SGHRS and CDR2 YFSETQ. One entry per CDR3 protein, called by TCRdb with MiXCR from the 5' RACE reads. The table shows about 340,000 distinct CDR3 sequences, with approximately 13% occurring only once. The V call is TRBV5-1, the J call TRBJ2-7; 7 nucleotides match TRBD1. Sequencing was done on a sample of PBMCs or a T cell subset sorted from them (not recorded which). The sequence derives from a man between 18 and 29 years old who had mild COVID-19 (a few samples of this study predate the infection). Cell type and time point are not known. The chain's CDR3 is CASSLTTGVSSYEQYF. The CDR3 bases are TGCGCCAGCAGCTTGACCACAGGGGTTAGCTCCTACGAGCAGTACTTC.